Only one count was recorded for the clone carrying this T cell receptor (beta chain). The antigen remains unidentified. A far larger clone is one base from this, pointing to a likely read error. The same CDR3 also results from other DNA sequences found in this sample. The table came from immunoSEQ multiplex PCR; TCRdb's copy has only in-frame clones and leaves some out. The table records about 600,000 clones, over 95% of them present only once. This sample stems from a study of shared clonotypes between healthy human individuals. Study as a whole: There were three CD4 naive, three CD4 memory, two CD8 naive and one CD8 memory plates per donor. Study-wide results and caveats: Represented diversity (both genetic and exposure-history) was limited by the small number of donors.

The CDR3 consists of 14 residues. The germline V and J ends were trimmed by 0 bases and 1 base, with 6 bases remaining between them. Germline values: CDR1 MNHEY, CDR2 SMNVEV (reference sequence). It was CD45RO-negative cells, positively selected for CCR7, that made up naive CD8 cells, with terminally differentiated effector memory CD45RA+ cells excluded. This receptor was taken from a woman between 25 and 40 years old in good health. Specimen: naive CD8+ T cells sorted from blood. The chain combines TRBV27 with TRBJ1-1, with D unresolved. The CDR3 DNA sequence: TGTGCCAGCAGTTTATCTCCAGGGAACACTGAAGCTTTCTTT. Its protein is CASSLSPGNTEAFF.